The 13 T cell receptor beta chains in this list originate from one sample, sequenced in a study of T-cell memory formation after mild COVID-19. TCRdb processed the 5' RACE reads anew with MiXCR; each CDR3 protein has one entry. The sample consists of about 180,000 distinct CDR3 sequences, about 18% of them appearing once. The sample consisted of PBMCs or a T cell subset sorted from them (not recorded which). The receptors were sampled from a man between 18 and 29 years old who had mild COVID-19 (a few samples of this study predate the infection). Cell type and time point are not known.

This clonotype was recorded many times. This chain uses TRBV29-1 with TRBJ1-1; the match to TRBD1 covers 7 bases. The ends lost 4 bases at V and 1 base at J; junction bases unmatched: 6. The CDR3 length is 14 residues. CDR1 SQVTM and CDR2 ANQGSEA come from the germline V gene. CDR3 sequence (DNA): TGCAGCGTTGCGAAAGGACAGGAGAACACTGAAGCTTTCTTT. Encoded protein: CSVAKGQENTEAFF. The full variable domain, completed using reference TRBV29-1 and TRBJ1-1, is SAVISQKPSRDICQRGTSLTIQCQVDSQVTMMFWYRQQPGQSLTLIATANQGSEATYESGFVIDKFPISRPNLTFSTLTVSNMSPEDSSIYLCSVAKGQENTEAFFGQGTRLTVV.

CDR3 protein: CASSFSSPTGNYGYTF. The CDR3, as DNA: TGCGCCAGCAGCTTCTCATCGCCTACAGGGAACTATGGCTACACCTTC. The chain is built from TRBV5-1 and TRBJ1-2, with a weak D call TRBD1 (6 bases). This CDR3 has 16 amino acids. V lost 2 bases, J lost 2 bases, and 16 bases lay in between. The germline V gene has CDR1 SGHRS and CDR2 YFSETQ.

The rearrangement uses TRBV4-3 and TRBJ2-7; D gene unclear. V lost 0 bases and J lost 4, with 10 bases in between. Per germline, CDR1 LGHNA and CDR2 YSLEER. This CDR3 has 14 residues. The DNA of the CDR3 is TGCGCCAGCAGCCAAGATCGCAGGAGTTACGAGCAGTACTTC. Translation gives CASSQDRRSYEQYF.

The chain recombines TRBV7-2 with TRBJ2-7; 10 bases agree with TRBD2. CDR1 is SGHTA and CDR2 is FQGNSA in the germline V gene. V was clipped by 0 bases and J by 5 bases; unmatched bases: 4. CDR3 length equals 15 residues. The CDR3 sequence: CASSLASSGGDEQYF. CDR3 coding DNA: TGTGCCAGCAGCTTAGCCAGCAGCGGGGGGGACGAGCAGTACTTC.

This clonotype has only one observation. The V call is TRBV28, the J call TRBJ1-5; 7 nucleotides agree with TRBD1. This CDR3 is built from 13 residues. CDR1 is MDHEN and CDR2 is SYDVKM in the germline V gene. V was pared by 6 bases and J by 3 bases, with 2 bases of the junction left unmatched. The CDR3 region has the DNA TGTGCCAGCAGCACAGGGGACAATCAGCCCCAGCATTTT. It translates to CASSTGDNQPQHF. Full variable domain (missing parts from reference TRBV28 and TRBJ1-5): DVKVTQSSRYLVKRTGEKVFLECVQDMDHENMFWYRQDPGLGLRLIYFSYDVKMKEKGDIPEGYSVSREKKERFSLILESASTNQTSMYLCASSTGDNQPQHFGDGTRLSIL.

The chain joins TRBV10-2 to TRBJ2-7; D unclear. Germline V gene data show CDR1 as WSHSY and CDR2 as SAAADI. This CDR3 is 13 amino acids long. Trimming stripped 3 bases from V and 2 bases from J, with 8 bases between. CDR3 DNA sequence: TGCGCCAGCAGTGATGGCAGCCCCTACGAGCAGTACTTC. Amino acid sequence: CASSDGSPYEQYF.

The V and J genes are TRBV10-3 and TRBJ1-1; D ambiguous. V was trimmed by 6 bases and J by 4 bases, leaving 6 bases between them. The germline V gene encodes CDR1 ENHRY and CDR2 SYGVKD. The CDR3 has 11 residues. The CDR3 region has the DNA TGTGCCATCAGGGGGAGCACTGAAGCTTTCTTT. Its translation is CAIRGSTEAFF.

The CDR3 DNA follows: TGTGCCAGCAGCCCCGGAAGCGGGGGGGTTGAGCAGTTCTTC. Translated, it gives CASSPGSGGVEQFF. This sequence joins TRBV7-3 and TRBJ2-1, with 10 bases that match TRBD2. Trimming cost V 5 bases and J 9 bases; bases outside gene matches: 7. The CDR3 is made up of 14 amino acids. The germline V gene encodes CDR1 SGHTA and CDR2 FQGTGA. The full variable domain, with the rest looked up from reference TRBV7-3 and TRBJ2-1, is GAGVSQTPSNKVTEKGKYVELRCDPISGHTALYWYRQSLGQGPEFLIYFQGTGAADDSGLPNDRFFAVRPEGSVSTLKIQRTERGDSAVYLCASSPGSGGVEQFFGPGTRLTVL.

The DNA of the CDR3 is TGTGCCAGCAGTGAAGTTTTTGTCGAGAGAGGCTATGGCTACACCTTC. The encoded protein is CASSEVFVERGYGYTF. The rearrangement joins TRBV6-1 to TRBJ1-2; D gene unclear. Looked up from germline, CDR1 is MNHNS and CDR2 is SASEGT. The CDR3 sequence is 16 residues long. The V and J ends lost 1 base and 4 bases respectively, with 16 bases between them.

This clonotype has a count of ten or more. V gene TRBV12-3 or TRBV12-4 combines with J gene TRBJ1-2; D is unclear. V shed 6 bases and J shed 5 bases, with 7 bases lying between them. The CDR3 consists of 11 residues. The CDR3 sequence: CASSSGYGYTF. CDR3 nucleotides: TGTGCCAGCAGCTCAGGATATGGCTACACCTTC.

The chain carries TRBV29-1 and TRBJ2-5, with TRBD2 identical over 7 bases. V trimming: 3 bases; J trimming: 4 bases; junction bases outside the gene matches: 5. The CDR3 totals 13 residues. Germline CDR1 reads SQVTM; CDR2 reads ANQGSEA. The CDR3 spells CSVDGREAETQYF. Written as DNA, the CDR3 is TGCAGCGTTGATGGCCGGGAGGCAGAGACCCAGTACTTC.

The chain employs TRBV20-1 and TRBJ1-1; unclear D gene. Per the germline V gene, CDR1 is DFQATT and CDR2 is SNEGSKA (reference sequence). The CDR3 is made up of 12 amino acids. Trimming stripped 0 bases from V and 10 bases from J, with 12 bases between. The CDR3 sequence: CSAREGPRGAFF. CDR3 sequence (DNA): TGCAGTGCTAGAGAGGGCCCCCGGGGAGCTTTCTTT.

In nucleotides, the CDR3 is TGTGCCAGCAGCGGCACAGGGGCCAGGAGAAACACCGGGGAGCTGTTTTTT. Protein product: CASSGTGARRNTGELFF. V and J are TRBV11-2 and TRBJ2-2, with 7 bases that match TRBD1. J gave up 2 bases and V 5 bases, and 11 bases lay outside the gene matches. The CDR3 is 17 residues long. CDR1 and CDR2 from the germline V gene are SGHAT and FQNNGV.